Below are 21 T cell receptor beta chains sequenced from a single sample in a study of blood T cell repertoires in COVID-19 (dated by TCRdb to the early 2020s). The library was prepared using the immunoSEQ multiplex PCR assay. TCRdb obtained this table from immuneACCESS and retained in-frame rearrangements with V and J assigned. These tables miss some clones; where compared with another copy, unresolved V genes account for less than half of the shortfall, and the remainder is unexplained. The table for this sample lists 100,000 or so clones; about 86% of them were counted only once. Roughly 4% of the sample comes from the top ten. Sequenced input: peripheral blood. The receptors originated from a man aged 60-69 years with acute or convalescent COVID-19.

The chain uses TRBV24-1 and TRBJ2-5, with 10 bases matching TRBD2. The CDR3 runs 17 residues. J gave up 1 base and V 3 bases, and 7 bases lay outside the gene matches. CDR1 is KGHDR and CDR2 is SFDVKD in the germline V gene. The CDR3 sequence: CATSDRGLADGQETQYF. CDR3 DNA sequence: TGTGCCACCAGTGATCGCGGACTAGCGGACGGCCAAGAGACCCAGTACTTC.

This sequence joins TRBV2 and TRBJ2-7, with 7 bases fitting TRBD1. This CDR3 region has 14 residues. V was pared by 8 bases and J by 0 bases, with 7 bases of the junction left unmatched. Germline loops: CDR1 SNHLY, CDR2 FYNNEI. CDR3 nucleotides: TGTGCCAGCTACCAAGGGGGCTACTCCTACGAGCAGTACTTC. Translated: CASYQGGYSYEQYF.

CDR3 DNA sequence: TGTGCCAGCAGCCCCACCCACAGGGACTCCTACGAGCAGTACTTC. This sequence encodes CASSPTHRDSYEQYF. V gene TRBV5-4 combines with J gene TRBJ2-7; a weak D match, TRBD1 (6 bases). Per germline, CDR1 SGHNT and CDR2 YYREEE (reference sequence). With 4 bases removed from V and 0 bases from J, the gap between germline ends came to 14 bases. The CDR3 spans 15 residues.

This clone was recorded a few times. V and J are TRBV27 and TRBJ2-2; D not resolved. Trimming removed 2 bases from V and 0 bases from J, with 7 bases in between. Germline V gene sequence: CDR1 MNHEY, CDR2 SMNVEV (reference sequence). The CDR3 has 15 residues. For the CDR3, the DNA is TGTGCCAGCAGTTTAGTTTCAGCGAACACCGGGGAGCTGTTTTTT. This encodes CASSLVSANTGELFF.

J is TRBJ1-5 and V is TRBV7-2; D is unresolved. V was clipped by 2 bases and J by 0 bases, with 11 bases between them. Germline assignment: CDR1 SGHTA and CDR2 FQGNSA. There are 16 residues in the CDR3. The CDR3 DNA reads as TGTGCCAGCAGCTTACCGACGGGAAATAGCAATCAGCCCCAGCATTTT. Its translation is CASSLPTGNSNQPQHF.

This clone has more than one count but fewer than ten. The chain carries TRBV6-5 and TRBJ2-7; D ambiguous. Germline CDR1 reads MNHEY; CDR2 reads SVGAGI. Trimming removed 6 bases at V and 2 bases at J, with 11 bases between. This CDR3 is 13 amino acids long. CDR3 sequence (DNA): TGTGCCAGCAGGCTAAACGCTGCCTACGAGCAGTACTTC. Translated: CASRLNAAYEQYF.

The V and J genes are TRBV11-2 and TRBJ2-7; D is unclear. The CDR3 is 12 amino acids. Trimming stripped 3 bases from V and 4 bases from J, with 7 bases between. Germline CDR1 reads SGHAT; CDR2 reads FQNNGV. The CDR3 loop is CASSLGHYEQYV. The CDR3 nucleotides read TGTGCCAGCAGCTTGGGCCATTACGAGCAGTACGTC.

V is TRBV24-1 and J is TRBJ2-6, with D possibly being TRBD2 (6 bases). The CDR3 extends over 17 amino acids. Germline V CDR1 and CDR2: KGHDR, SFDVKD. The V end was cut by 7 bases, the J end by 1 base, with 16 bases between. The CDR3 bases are TGTGCCACCAGCGGGAGAGGGGCCTTTTCTGGGGCCAACGTCCTGACTTTC. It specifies CATSGRGAFSGANVLTF.

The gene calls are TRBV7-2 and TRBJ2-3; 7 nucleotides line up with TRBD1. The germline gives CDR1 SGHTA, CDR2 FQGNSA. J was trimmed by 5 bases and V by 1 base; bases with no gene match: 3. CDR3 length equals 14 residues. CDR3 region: CASSLEYRGDTQYF. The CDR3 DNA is TGTGCCAGCAGCTTAGAGTACAGGGGAGATACGCAGTATTTT.

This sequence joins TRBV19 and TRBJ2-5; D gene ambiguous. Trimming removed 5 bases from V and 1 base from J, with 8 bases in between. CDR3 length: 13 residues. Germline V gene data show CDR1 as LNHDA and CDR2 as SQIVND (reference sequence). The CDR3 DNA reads TGTGCCAGTAGTTCCGCAGTCCAAGAGACCCAGTACTTC. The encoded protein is CASSSAVQETQYF. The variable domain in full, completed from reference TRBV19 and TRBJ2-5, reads DGGITQSPKYLFRKEGQNVTLSCEQNLNHDAMYWYRQDPGQGLRLIYYSQIVNDFQKGDIAEGYSVSREKKESFPLTVTSAQKNPTAFYLCASSSAVQETQYFGPGTRLLVL.

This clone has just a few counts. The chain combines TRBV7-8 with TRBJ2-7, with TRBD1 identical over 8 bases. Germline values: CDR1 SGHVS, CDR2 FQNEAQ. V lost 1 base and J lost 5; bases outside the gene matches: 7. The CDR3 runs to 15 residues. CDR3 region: CASSLDGTGGNEQYV. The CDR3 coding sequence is TGTGCCAGCAGCTTAGATGGGACAGGAGGTAACGAGCAGTACGTC.

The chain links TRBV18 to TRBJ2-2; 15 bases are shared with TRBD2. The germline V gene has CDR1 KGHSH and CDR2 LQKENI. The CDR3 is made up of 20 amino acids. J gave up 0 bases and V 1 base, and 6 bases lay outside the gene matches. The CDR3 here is CASSPRLGLAGGSNTGELFF. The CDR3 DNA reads TGTGCCAGCTCACCACGCCTGGGACTAGCGGGAGGTTCGAACACCGGGGAGCTGTTTTTT.

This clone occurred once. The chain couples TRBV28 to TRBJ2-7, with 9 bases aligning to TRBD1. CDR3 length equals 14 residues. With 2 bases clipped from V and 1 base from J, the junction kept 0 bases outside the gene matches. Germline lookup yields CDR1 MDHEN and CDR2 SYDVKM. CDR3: CASSLGTGSYEQYV. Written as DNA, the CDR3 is TGTGCCAGCAGTTTAGGGACAGGGTCCTACGAGCAGTACGTC.

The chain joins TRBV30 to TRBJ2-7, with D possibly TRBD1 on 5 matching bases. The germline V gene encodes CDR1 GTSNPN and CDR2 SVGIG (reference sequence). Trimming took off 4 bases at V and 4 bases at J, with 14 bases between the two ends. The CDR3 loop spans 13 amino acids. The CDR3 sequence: CAWKSGATYEQYF. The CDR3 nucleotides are TGTGCCTGGAAAAGTGGGGCGACGTACGAGCAGTACTTC.

Here the CDR3 reads CASSLDQGRTGELFF. CDR3 DNA sequence: TGTGCCAGCAGCTTGGACCAGGGCCGCACCGGGGAGCTGTTTTTT. This rearrangement joins TRBV5-8 to TRBJ2-2; D is perhaps TRBD1 (5 bases). Germline CDR1 is SGHTS and CDR2 is YDEGEE. This CDR3 contains 15 residues. V lost 0 bases and J 4 bases, leaving 10 bases between the germline ends.

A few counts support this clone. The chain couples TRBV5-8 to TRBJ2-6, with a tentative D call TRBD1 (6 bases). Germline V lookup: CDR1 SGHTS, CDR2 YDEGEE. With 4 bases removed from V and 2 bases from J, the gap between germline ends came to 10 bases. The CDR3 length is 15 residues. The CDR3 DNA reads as TGTGCCAGCAGCCCCAGGGGAGCTGGGGCCAACGTCCTGACTTTC. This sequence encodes CASSPRGAGANVLTF.

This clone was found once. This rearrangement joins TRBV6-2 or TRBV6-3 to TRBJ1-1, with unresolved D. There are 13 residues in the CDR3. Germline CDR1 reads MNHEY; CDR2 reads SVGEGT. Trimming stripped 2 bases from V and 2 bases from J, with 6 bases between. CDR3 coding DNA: TGTGCCAGCAGTTACGTTGTAAACACTGAAGCTTTCTTT. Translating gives CASSYVVNTEAFF.

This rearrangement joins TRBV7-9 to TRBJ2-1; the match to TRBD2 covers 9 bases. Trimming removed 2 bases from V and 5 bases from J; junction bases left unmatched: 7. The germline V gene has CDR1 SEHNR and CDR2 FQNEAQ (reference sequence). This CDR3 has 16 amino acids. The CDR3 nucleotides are TGTGCCAGCAGCTTAATGACTAGCGGTCTACACAATGAGCAGTTCTTC. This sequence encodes CASSLMTSGLHNEQFF.

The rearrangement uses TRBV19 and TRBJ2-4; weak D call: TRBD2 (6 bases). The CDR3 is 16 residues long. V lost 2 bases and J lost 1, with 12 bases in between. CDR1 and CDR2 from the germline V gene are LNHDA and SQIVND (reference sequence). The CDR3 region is CASSILGGSAKNIQYF. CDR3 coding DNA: TGTGCCAGTAGTATACTAGGAGGGTCGGCCAAAAACATTCAGTACTTC. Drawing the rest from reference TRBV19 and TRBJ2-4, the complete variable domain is DGGITQSPKYLFRKEGQNVTLSCEQNLNHDAMYWYRQDPGQGLRLIYYSQIVNDFQKGDIAEGYSVSREKKESFPLTVTSAQKNPTAFYLCASSILGGSAKNIQYFGAGTRLSVL.

The CDR3 spells CASSEVAGGPYNEQFF. CDR3 DNA: TGCGCCAGCAGTGAGGTAGCGGGAGGCCCCTACAATGAGCAGTTCTTC. The chain combines TRBV10-2 with TRBJ2-1; 10 nucleotides agree with TRBD2. The CDR3 totals 16 residues. The V and J ends lost 2 bases and 2 bases, in that order; junction bases with no gene match: 3. In germline, CDR1 is WSHSY, CDR2 SAAADI.

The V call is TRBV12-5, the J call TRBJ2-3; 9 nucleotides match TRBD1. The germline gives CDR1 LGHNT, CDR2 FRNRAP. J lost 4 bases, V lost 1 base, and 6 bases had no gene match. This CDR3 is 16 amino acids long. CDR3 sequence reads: CASGLGDRGTSDTQYF. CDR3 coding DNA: TGTGCTAGTGGTTTGGGCGACAGGGGGACATCAGATACGCAGTATTTT.